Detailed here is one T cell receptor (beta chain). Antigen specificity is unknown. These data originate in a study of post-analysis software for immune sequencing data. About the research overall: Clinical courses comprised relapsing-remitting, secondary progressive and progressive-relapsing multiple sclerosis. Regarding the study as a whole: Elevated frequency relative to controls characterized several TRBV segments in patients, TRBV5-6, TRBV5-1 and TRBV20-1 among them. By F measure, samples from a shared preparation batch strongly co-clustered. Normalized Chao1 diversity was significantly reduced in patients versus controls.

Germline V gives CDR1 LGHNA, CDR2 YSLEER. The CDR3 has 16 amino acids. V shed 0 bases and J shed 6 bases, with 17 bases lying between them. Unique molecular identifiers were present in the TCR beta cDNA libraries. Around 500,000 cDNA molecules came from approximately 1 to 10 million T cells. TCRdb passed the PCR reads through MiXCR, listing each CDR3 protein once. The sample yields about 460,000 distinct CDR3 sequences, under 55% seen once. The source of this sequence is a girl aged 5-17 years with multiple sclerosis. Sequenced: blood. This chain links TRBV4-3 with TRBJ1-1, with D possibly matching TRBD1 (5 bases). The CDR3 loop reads CASSQDGQGTVAEAFF. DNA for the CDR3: TGCGCCAGCAGCCAAGACGGGCAGGGAACTGTGGCTGAAGCTTTCTTT.